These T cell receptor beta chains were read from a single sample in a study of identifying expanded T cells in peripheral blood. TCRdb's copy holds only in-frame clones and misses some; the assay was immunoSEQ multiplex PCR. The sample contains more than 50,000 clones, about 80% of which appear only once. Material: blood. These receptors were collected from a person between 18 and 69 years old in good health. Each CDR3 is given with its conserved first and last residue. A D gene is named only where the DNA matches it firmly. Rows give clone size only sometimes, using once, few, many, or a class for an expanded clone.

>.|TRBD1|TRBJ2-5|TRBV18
CASSPLGQARETQYF
TGTGCCAGCTCACCACTTGGACAGGCACGAGAGACCCAGTACTTC
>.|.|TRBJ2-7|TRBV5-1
CASSQTGGGYEQYF
TGCGCCAGCAGCCAGACCGGGGGTGGCTACGAGCAGTACTTC
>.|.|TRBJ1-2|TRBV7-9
CASSPSSVGGYTF
TGTGCCAGCAGCCCAAGCTCGGTGGGCGGCTACACCTTC
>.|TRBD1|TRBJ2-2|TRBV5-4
CASSLDRGTGELFF
TGTGCCAGCAGCTTGGACAGGGGCACCGGGGAGCTGTTTTTT
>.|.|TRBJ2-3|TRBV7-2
CASSSAADTQYF
TGTGCCAGCAGTTCAGCGGCAGATACGCAGTATTTT
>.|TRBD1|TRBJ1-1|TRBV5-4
CASSLARGQNTEAFF
TGTGCCAGCAGCTTGGCCAGGGGGCAGAACACTGAAGCTTTCTTT
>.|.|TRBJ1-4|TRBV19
CATRGGQGRGNEKLFF
TGTGCCACCCGGGGGGGACAAGGAAGGGGCAATGAAAAACTGTTTTTT
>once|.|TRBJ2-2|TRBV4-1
CASSPAPGELFF
TGCGCCAGCAGCCCGGCCCCCGGGGAGCTGTTTTTT
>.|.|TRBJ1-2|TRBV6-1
CASSDFGDTGGYTF
TGTGCCAGCAGTGATTTCGGGGATACGGGTGGCTACACCTTC
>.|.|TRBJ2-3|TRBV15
CATSRDRGEGDTQYF
TGTGCCACCAGCAGAGATAGGGGGGAGGGAGATACGCAGTATTTT
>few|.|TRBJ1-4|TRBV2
CASSDQTGMTSELFF
TGTGCCAGCAGTGACCAGACAGGAATGACCTCGGAACTGTTTTTT
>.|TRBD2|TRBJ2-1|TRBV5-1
CASSFREGRLNEQFF
TGCGCCAGCAGTTTCCGGGAGGGCCGCTTGAATGAGCAGTTCTTC
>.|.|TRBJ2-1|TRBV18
CASSPPRGEYNEQFF
TGTGCCAGCTCACCACCCCGCGGGGAGTACAATGAGCAGTTCTTC
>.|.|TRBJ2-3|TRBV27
CASSLSLGLNTDTQYF
TGTGCCAGCAGCTTATCCTTGGGGCTTAACACAGATACGCAGTATTTT
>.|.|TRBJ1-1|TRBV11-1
CASSGVVGANTEAFF
TGTGCCAGCAGCGGCGTCGTCGGGGCGAACACTGAAGCTTTCTTT
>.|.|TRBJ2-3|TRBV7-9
CASSFEGSSTDTQYF
TGTGCCAGCAGCTTTGAGGGATCTAGCACAGATACGCAGTATTTT
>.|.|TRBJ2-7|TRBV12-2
CASRLAAGTGRLSEQYF
TGTGCAAGTCGCTTAGCAGCCGGGACAGGGAGACTGAGCGAGCAGTACTTC
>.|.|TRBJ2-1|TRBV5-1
CASSLDRGPGLRRSSYNEQFF
TGCGCCAGCAGCTTGGATAGGGGCCCGGGCCTCCGCCGGAGCTCCTACAATGAGCAGTTCTTC
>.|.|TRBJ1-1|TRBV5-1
CASSSQGSEAFF
TGCGCCAGCAGCTCACAGGGATCTGAAGCTTTCTTT
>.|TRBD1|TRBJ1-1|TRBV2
CASQGRTGRINEAFF
TGTGCCAGCCAAGGGCGGACAGGGAGGATCAATGAAGCTTTCTTT
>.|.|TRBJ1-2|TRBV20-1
CSAREAFGYTF
TGCAGTGCTAGAGAGGCGTTTGGCTACACCTTC
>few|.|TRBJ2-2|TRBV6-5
CASSYKPSNTGELFF
TGTGCCAGCAGTTATAAGCCGTCGAACACCGGGGAGCTGTTTTTT
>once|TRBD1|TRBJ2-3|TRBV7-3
CASSLRQGAIDTQYF
TGTGCCAGCAGCCTCCGACAGGGGGCGATAGATACGCAGTATTTT
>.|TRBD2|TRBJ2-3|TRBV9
CASSVGPGGGGASTDTQYF
TGTGCCAGCAGCGTAGGCCCAGGTGGCGGGGGGGCCAGCACAGATACGCAGTATTTT
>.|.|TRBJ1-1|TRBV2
CATGGLGASTEAFF
TGTGCCACTGGGGGGCTAGGGGCCAGCACTGAAGCTTTCTTT
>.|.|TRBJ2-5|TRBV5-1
CASNSEGLEEQETQYF
TGCGCCAGTAACTCGGAGGGCCTGGAGGAGCAAGAGACCCAGTACTTC
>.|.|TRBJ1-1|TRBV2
CASLPEGTEAFF
TGTGCCAGCCTGCCTGAGGGCACTGAAGCTTTCTTT
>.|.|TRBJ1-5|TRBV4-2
CASSQDTSTGQLKPQHF
TGTGCCAGCAGCCAAGATACCTCAACAGGGCAACTGAAGCCCCAGCATTTT
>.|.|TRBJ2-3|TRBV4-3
CASSQDNTPTRTDTQYF
TGCGCCAGCAGCCAAGATAACACCCCTACCCGCACAGATACGCAGTATTTT
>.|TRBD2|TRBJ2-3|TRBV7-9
CASSPLAGVGDTQYF
TGTGCCAGCAGCCCACTAGCGGGAGTGGGTGATACGCAGTATTTT
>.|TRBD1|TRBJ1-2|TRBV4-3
CASSLGAQGAVGGYTF
TGCGCCAGCAGCCTGGGGGCCCAGGGGGCTGTAGGTGGCTACACCTTC
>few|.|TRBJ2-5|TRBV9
CASSPPGPKETQYF
TGTGCCAGCAGCCCACCCGGCCCCAAAGAGACCCAGTACTTC
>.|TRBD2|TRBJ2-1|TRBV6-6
CASSLGTSGRNEQFF
TGTGCCAGCAGTCTAGGGACTAGCGGGCGGAATGAGCAGTTCTTC
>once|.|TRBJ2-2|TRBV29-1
CSGRREWGTGELFF
TGCAGCGGCCGTCGGGAGTGGGGGACCGGGGAGCTGTTTTTT
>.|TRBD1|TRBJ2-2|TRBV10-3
CAISDPTGPTGELFF
TGTGCCATCAGTGACCCGACAGGGCCCACCGGGGAGCTGTTTTTT
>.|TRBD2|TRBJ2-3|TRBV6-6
CASRSLAGQGTDTQYF
TGTGCCAGCAGATCCTTAGCGGGACAAGGCACAGATACGCAGTATTTT
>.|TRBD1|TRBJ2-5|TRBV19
CASSIGATGMFETQYF
TGTGCCAGTAGTATAGGAGCGACAGGGATGTTTGAGACCCAGTACTTC
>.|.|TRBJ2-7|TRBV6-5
CASRLRSSSSYEQYF
TGTGCCAGCCGCTTACGGAGTTCGAGCTCCTACGAGCAGTACTTC
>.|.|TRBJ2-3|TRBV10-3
CAISGPGGTDTQYF
TGTGCCATCAGTGGACCGGGAGGCACAGATACGCAGTATTTT
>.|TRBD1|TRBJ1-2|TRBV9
CASSVDGTGGYTF
TGTGCCAGCAGCGTAGACGGGACAGGTGGCTACACCTTC
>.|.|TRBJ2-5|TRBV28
CASSFLETQYF
TGTGCCAGCAGTTTCCTAGAGACCCAGTACTTC
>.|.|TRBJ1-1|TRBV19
CASSIRGADTDTEAFF
TGTGCCAGTAGTATACGGGGTGCGGATACGGACACTGAAGCTTTCTTT
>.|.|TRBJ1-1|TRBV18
CASSPLHDTEAFF
TGTGCCAGCTCACCACTACATGACACTGAAGCTTTCTTT
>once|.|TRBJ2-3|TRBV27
CASSTGLRSYTQYF
TGTGCCAGCAGTACGGGACTTCGATCATATACGCAGTATTTT